These T cell receptor beta chains were read from a single sample in a study of blood T cell repertoires in COVID-19. Sequencing was performed with immunoSEQ multiplex PCR; in TCRdb, only in-frame clones are kept and a portion is missing. The repertoire holds 200,000 to 250,000 clones, with 75% to 90% as singletons. Sequenced sample: PBMCs or T cells enriched from blood (not recorded which). Receptors were obtained from a woman younger than 30 in a cohort exposed to, infected with or recovered from COVID-19 (not recorded which). CDR3s include the opening cysteine and the closing phenylalanine or tryptophan. D genes are given only for firm matches. Size tells how often a clone was seen (once, few, many) or the class of an expanded clone, and some rows leave it out.

d_gene	v_gene	j_gene	len	abundance	CDR3nt	CDR3aa
TRBD1	TRBV6-6	TRBJ1-4	14	once	TGTGCCAGCAGGCCCAGGACAGGGGGGGAAAAACTGTTTTTT	CASRPRTGGEKLFF
-	TRBV3-1/TRBV3-2	TRBJ2-1	15	-	TGTGCCAGCAGCCAAGGGTCAGGGTCCTACAATGAGCAGTTCTTC	CASSQGSGSYNEQFF
TRBD1	TRBV11-2	TRBJ1-1	13	-	TGTGCCAGCAGCTTAAGGACAGGGTCTGAAGCTTTCTTT	CASSLRTGSEAFF
-	TRBV5-4	TRBJ2-2	14	-	TGTGCCAGCAGCTTGGTTCGGGGGTCCGGGGAGCTGTTTTTT	CASSLVRGSGELFF
TRBD2	TRBV9	TRBJ2-7	16	-	TGTGCCAGCAGCCCCTCCTGGGGCGGGAGGACCTACGAGCAGTACTTC	CASSPSWGGRTYEQYF
TRBD1	TRBV2	TRBJ2-7	12	-	TGTGCCAGCAGCCAACAGGGGTACGAGCAGTACTTC	CASSQQGYEQYF
-	TRBV28	TRBJ2-4	16	once	TGTGCCAGCAGCCTCGACGCCCGGGTCGCCAAAAACATTCAGTACTTC	CASSLDARVAKNIQYF
-	TRBV28	TRBJ1-1	14	-	TGTGCCAGCAGTGACAGAAACTCGAACACTGAAGCTTTCTTT	CASSDRNSNTEAFF
TRBD1	TRBV3-1/TRBV3-2	TRBJ2-7	15	-	TGTGCCAGCAGCCAGTTTGGGACAGACTTCTACGAGCAGTACTTC	CASSQFGTDFYEQYF
-	TRBV7-9	TRBJ1-2	12	-	TGTGCCAGCAGCGTACAGGGTCGCGGCTACACCTTC	CASSVQGRGYTF
-	TRBV9	TRBJ1-4	16	-	TGTGCCAGCAGCGTAGCTGGCGGGGGAGGGGGAGAAAAACTGTTTTTT	CASSVAGGGGGEKLFF
TRBD1	TRBV5-1	TRBJ1-2	14	-	TGCGCCAGCAGCTCCCGGGACAGGGGTTTCGGCTACACCTTC	CASSSRDRGFGYTF
-	TRBV2	TRBJ2-7	15	-	TGTGCCAGCAAACCAGGGGGCGGGAGCTCCTACGAGCAGTACTTC	CASKPGGGSSYEQYF
-	TRBV30	TRBJ1-2	12	-	TGTGCCTGGAGTTCCGGACAGTATGGCTACACCTTC	CAWSSGQYGYTF
TRBD1	TRBV7-6	TRBJ2-2	15	-	TGTGCCAGCAGGAAAGACAGGGGTGGGACCGGGGAGCTGTTTTTT	CASRKDRGGTGELFF
TRBD2	TRBV18	TRBJ2-1	16	-	TGTGCCAGCTCAAACCCCACTAGCGGGAGTTACAATGAGCAGTTCTTC	CASSNPTSGSYNEQFF
-	TRBV27	TRBJ1-1	14	-	TGTGCCAGCAGTTCTAAGGGTCGGGGCACTGAAGCTTTCTTT	CASSSKGRGTEAFF
TRBD1	TRBV7-9	TRBJ1-1	15	-	TGTGCCAGCGGAACCACGGAGGGGGCGCAAACTGAAGCTTTCTTT	CASGTTEGAQTEAFF
-	TRBV18	TRBJ2-1	19	-	TGTGCCAGCTCACCGGGGCTGAGCCGCGGGACCCAACCTTACAATGAGCAGTTCTTC	CASSPGLSRGTQPYNEQFF
TRBD1	TRBV19	TRBJ2-7	14	-	TGTGCCAGTAGTCCCGGGACAGGGGGTTACGAGCAGTACTTC	CASSPGTGGYEQYF
-	TRBV6-5	TRBJ2-3	15	-	TGTGCCAGCAGTTCTGGCAGGGTTGGGGCAGATACGCAGTATTTT	CASSSGRVGADTQYF
TRBD2	TRBV5-1	TRBJ2-2	16	-	TGCGCCAGCAGCTTCCTTAGCGGGATGGACACCGGGGAGCTGTTTTTT	CASSFLSGMDTGELFF
TRBD1	TRBV28	TRBJ1-2	15	-	TGTGCCAGCAGTACAACCGGGACAGGGGAAAAGGGCTACACCTTC	CASSTTGTGEKGYTF
-	TRBV28	TRBJ1-4	16	-	TGTGCCAGCAGTTTATTTGAGACAGGACTTAATGAAAAACTGTTTTTT	CASSLFETGLNEKLFF
-	TRBV5-6	TRBJ1-1	13	few	TGTGCCAGCAGCTCGGGGGTGGGGACTGAAGCTTTCTTT	CASSSGVGTEAFF
-	TRBV10-3	TRBJ2-1	15	-	TGTGCCATCAAGAGTGGCGGGGGCCACCCAAATGAGCAGTTCTTC	CAIKSGGGHPNEQFF
-	TRBV6-5	TRBJ1-1	14	-	TGTGCCAGCAGTTACTCGATACATCGGGGTGAAGCTTTCTTT	CASSYSIHRGEAFF
-	TRBV28	TRBJ1-2	12	-	TGTGCCAGCAGTTCACAGGGTGATGGCTACACCTTC	CASSSQGDGYTF
TRBD2	TRBV9	TRBJ2-2	18	few	TGTGCCAGCAGCGTCGCCCCTAGCGGGTTCGCGAACACCGGGGAGCTGTTTTTT	CASSVAPSGFANTGELFF
-	TRBV15	TRBJ1-2	16	once	TGTGCCACCAGCAGAGATCGTTGGGGAGATAACTATGGCTACACCTTC	CATSRDRWGDNYGYTF
TRBD1	TRBV7-2	TRBJ1-1	15	once	TGTGCCAGCAGTAAACAGGGGGCGGGTAACACTGAAGCTTTCTTT	CASSKQGAGNTEAFF
-	TRBV29-1	TRBJ2-1	12	once	TGCAGCGTTGAAGGTTCGAGTAATGAGCAGTTCTTC	CSVEGSSNEQFF
-	TRBV19	TRBJ1-1	14	-	TGTGCCAGTAGTAGATCGGGGATGAACACTGAAGCTTTCTTT	CASSRSGMNTEAFF
-	TRBV6-5	TRBJ1-3	14	-	TGTGCCACCGCCGGGGTCCGGTCGGGAAACACCATATATTTT	CATAGVRSGNTIYF
TRBD1	TRBV7-9	TRBJ1-1	15	once	TGTGCCAGCAGTTCCGGGACAGGGGTGAACACTGAAGCTTTCTTT	CASSSGTGVNTEAFF
-	TRBV10-3	TRBJ1-3	17	once	TGTGCCATCAGTGAAGGCCCGGGGGTAGGGGCCGGAAACACCATATATTTT	CAISEGPGVGAGNTIYF
TRBD2	TRBV5-1	TRBJ2-7	15	-	TGCGCCAGCAGCTTTTTAGCGGGAGGGCCCAACGAGCAGTACTTC	CASSFLAGGPNEQYF
TRBD2	TRBV19	TRBJ2-4	20	-	TGTGCCAGTAGTATAAGGGTTGCGGGGGGAACATTTTACGAGAAAAACATTCAGTACTTC	CASSIRVAGGTFYEKNIQYF
-	TRBV7-6	TRBJ1-5	13	-	TGTGCCAGCAGCCTAAACAGTAATCAGCCCCAGCATTTT	CASSLNSNQPQHF
-	TRBV2	TRBJ1-2	12	-	TGTGCCAGCAGTGAGGCAGGGTATGGCTACACCTTC	CASSEAGYGYTF
TRBD1	TRBV7-9	TRBJ1-1	15	-	TGTGCCAGCAGCCCGCGACAGGGGGGGAACACTGAAGCTTTCTTT	CASSPRQGGNTEAFF
-	TRBV5-1	TRBJ1-4	16	few	TGCGCCAGCAGCTTGGACCGTAACAGTCCTAATGAAAAACTGTTTTTT	CASSLDRNSPNEKLFF
TRBD1	TRBV11-1	TRBJ1-6	15	-	TGTGCCAGCAGCTCAACCGGGACAGGGGATTCACCCCTCCACTTT	CASSSTGTGDSPLHF
-	TRBV28	TRBJ1-4	13	-	TGTGCCAGCATGGACAGAGGGAATGAAAAACTGTTTTTT	CASMDRGNEKLFF
-	TRBV28	TRBJ1-2	14	-	TGTGCCAGCAATCTTCCGGACTCCAGCTATGGCTACACCTTC	CASNLPDSSYGYTF
TRBD2	TRBV27	TRBJ2-1	17	-	TGTGCCAGCAGCCCAGATACAGCGGGAGTGGATCCCAATGAGCAGTTCTTC	CASSPDTAGVDPNEQFF
-	TRBV3-1/TRBV3-2	TRBJ2-5	15	-	TGTGCCAGCAGCCAAGATCGGCCGGGGGAAGAGACCCAGTACTTC	CASSQDRPGEETQYF
-	TRBV30	TRBJ1-2	15	once	TGTGCCTGGAGTGTACGGGGGGGCGCCTTTAGGGGCTACACCTTC	CAWSVRGGAFRGYTF
TRBD2	TRBV28	TRBJ2-7	14	few	TGTGCCAGCAGCCCGGCTGGGAGGCGGGGGGAGCAGTACTTC	CASSPAGRRGEQYF
-	TRBV24-1	TRBJ2-2	14	-	TGTGCCACCAGTGAGGGGGCGAGCACCGGGGAGCTGTTTTTT	CATSEGASTGELFF
-	TRBV28	TRBJ1-1	16	-	TGTGCCAGCAGTGCCCCTTTCGGGCAGGGAAACACTGAAGCTTTCTTT	CASSAPFGQGNTEAFF
TRBD2	TRBV3-1/TRBV3-2	TRBJ2-7	14	-	TGTGCCAGCAGCGCGGGACTAGCCTCCTACGAGCAGTACTTC	CASSAGLASYEQYF